The T cell receptor (beta chain) described here comes from a study of blood T cell repertoires in COVID-19. About the study: Samples representing acute and convalescent COVID-19 were sourced from the United States, Italy and Spain. PBMCs, B-cell-depleted T cells, or T cells were the source of the cDNA or gDNA that made up the material.

The germline gives CDR1 LGHNA, CDR2 YSLEER. Trimming shortened V by 1 base and J by 1 base, and 9 bases separated the two germline ends. The CDR3 is 15 amino acids. While infection was still active, Seattle patients were enrolled and then followed longitudinally. Assay used: immunoSEQ multiplex PCR; TCRdb lists only in-frame clones, some missing. Found here are fewer than 300,000 clones, approximately 84% of them singletons; the top ten hold over 1.3%. This clone appeared a few times. The chain has TRBV4-3 and TRBJ2-3, with unresolved D. Sequencing used peripheral blood. This receptor was taken from a human donor with COVID-19, enrolled during active disease. The donor label of this sample is uncertain. CDR3 DNA sequence: TGCGCCAGCAGCCAAGTATTTACGGGCACAGATACGCAGTATTTT. Residues: CASSQVFTGTDTQYF.